The TCR beta chain under discussion was sequenced for a study of regulatory and conventional T cells in RAG deficiency. Worth noting for this clone: What it binds is not known.

The V end was cut by 3 bases, the J end by 4 bases, with 13 bases between. The CDR3 loop spans 15 amino acids. Germline-derived CDR1 and CDR2 are KGHSH and LQKENI. Findings and limits, study-wide: Control T-cell subsets had markedly higher Shannon entropy and lower Simpson indices than RAG-deficient patients. Patient subsets had shorter CDR3s; Omenn Treg-Tconv overlap exceeded 80%. These Omenn syndrome Treg sorts may hold peripherally activated cells instead.

Clones were read by immunoSEQ multiplex PCR, and TCRdb kept only the in-frame ones, dropping some. The table shows about 46,000 clones, with 75% to 90% occurring only once. The sorted conventional CD4+ T cells were CD25-low and CD127-high, with genomic DNA sequenced. This sample was also put to use in a study of regulatory T cells. Per that study: The PCR used 52 TRBV and 13 TRBJ primers.

The sample comprised CD4+ effector T cells sorted from blood. This TCR was sampled from a human donor in good health. The chain recombines TRBV18 with TRBJ1-5; D not certain. The DNA for the CDR3 is TGTGCCAGCTCACCGACCAAGTTGGGGAATCAGCCCCAGCATTTT. Its translation: CASSPTKLGNQPQHF.